This TCR beta chain stems from a study of T cells after yellow fever vaccination. Template switching with 5'RACE generated the TCR cDNA and added a universal primer site and UMIs. MiXCR, run by TCRdb on the 5' RACE reads, gives a single entry per CDR3 protein. This sample carries 250,000 or so distinct CDR3 sequences, 6.5% to 7.5% of them seen once, and the ten largest clones take approximately 0.99%. The germline V gene has CDR1 KGHDR and CDR2 SFDVKD. Between the trimmed V and J ends, which lost 4 bases and 1 base, there was a span of 7 bases. This CDR3 comprises 14 residues. This clonotype was seen a handful of times. Its antigen is not identified. The study's findings and limits: Researchers noted that a small share of clonotypes showed up in both CD4 and CD8 compartments.

This specimen consisted of CD4+ T cells sorted from PBMCs, obtained on the day of the yellow fever booster vaccination. This chain connects TRBV24-1 to TRBJ2-1; TRBD1 might be the D (5 bases). The origin of this receptor is a man aged 25 to 40 who received the YFV17D yellow fever vaccine. The CDR3: CATSDYRSYNEQFF. The DNA of the CDR3 is TGTGCCACCAGTGACTACAGGTCCTACAATGAGCAGTTCTTC.